This TCR beta chain comes out of a study of early T cells in non-severe SARS-CoV-2 infection. Tagging with unique molecular identifiers was applied to individual cDNA molecules. TCRdb fed the 5' RACE reads into MiXCR, producing one record per CDR3 protein. This sample has fewer than 80,000 distinct CDR3 sequences; approximately 4.5% occur once, and the top ten carry roughly 3.6%. CDR1 is SGHAT and CDR2 is FQNNGV in the germline V gene. The length of the CDR3 is 15 residues. V lost 5 bases and J lost 11, with 21 bases in between. The clonotype was recovered from an adult who was a healthcare worker with PCR-confirmed SARS-CoV-2 infection or an uninfected control (not recorded which). The donor label of this sample is uncertain. The sample was whole blood, taken at baseline. The chain combines TRBV11-2 with TRBJ1-4; a possible D gene is TRBD1 (5 bases). The CDR3 loop is CASSASPGTLRKLFF. CDR3 in DNA: TGTGCCAGCAGCGCGTCGCCAGGGACCTTGAGGAAACTGTTTTTT. Full variable domain (rest looked up from reference TRBV11-2 and TRBJ1-4): EAGVAQSPRYKIIEKRQSVAFWCNPISGHATLYWYQQILGQGPKLLIQFQNNGVVDDSQLPKDRFSAERLKGVDSTLKIQPAKLEDSAVYLCASSASPGTLRKLFFGSGTQLSVL.